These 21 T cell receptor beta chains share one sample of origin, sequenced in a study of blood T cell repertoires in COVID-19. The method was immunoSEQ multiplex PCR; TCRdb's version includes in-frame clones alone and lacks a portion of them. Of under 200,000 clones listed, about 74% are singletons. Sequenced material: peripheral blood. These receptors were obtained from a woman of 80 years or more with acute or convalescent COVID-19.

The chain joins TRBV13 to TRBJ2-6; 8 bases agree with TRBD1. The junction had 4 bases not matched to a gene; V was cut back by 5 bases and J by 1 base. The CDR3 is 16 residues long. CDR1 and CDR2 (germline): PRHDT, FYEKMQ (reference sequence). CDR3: CASSVRTGSGANVLTF. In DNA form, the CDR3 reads TGTGCCAGCAGCGTGAGGACAGGGTCTGGGGCCAACGTCCTGACTTTC.

CDR3 in DNA: TGCGCCAGCAGCTCAACTAGAGGTACAGATACGCAGTATTTT. Amino acids: CASSSTRGTDTQYF. The chain has TRBV5-1 and TRBJ2-3; D possibly corresponds to TRBD2 (5 bases). The CDR3 sequence is 14 residues long. Germline values: CDR1 SGHRS, CDR2 YFSETQ. Trimming left V 3 bases short and J 3 bases short, with 11 bases between.

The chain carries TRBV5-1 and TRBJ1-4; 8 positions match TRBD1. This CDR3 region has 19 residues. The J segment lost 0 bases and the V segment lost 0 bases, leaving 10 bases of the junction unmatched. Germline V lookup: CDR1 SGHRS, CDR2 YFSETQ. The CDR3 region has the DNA TGCGCCAGCAGCTTGGGGTATTGGACAGGGTCGGCAACTAATGAAAAACTGTTTTTT. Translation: CASSLGYWTGSATNEKLFF.

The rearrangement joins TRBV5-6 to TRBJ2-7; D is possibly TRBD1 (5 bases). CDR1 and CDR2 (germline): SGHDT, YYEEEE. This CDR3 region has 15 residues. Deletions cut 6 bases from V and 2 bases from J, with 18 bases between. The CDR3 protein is CASKIMDTSTYEQYF. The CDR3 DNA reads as TGTGCCAGCAAAATAATGGACACGTCCACCTACGAGCAGTACTTC.

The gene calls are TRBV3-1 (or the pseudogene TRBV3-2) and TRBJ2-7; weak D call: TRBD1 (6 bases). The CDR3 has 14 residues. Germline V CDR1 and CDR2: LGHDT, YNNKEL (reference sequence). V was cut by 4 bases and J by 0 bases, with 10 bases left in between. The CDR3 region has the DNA TGTGCCAGCAGCCGCTGGGACAACTCCTACGAGCAGTACTTC. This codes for CASSRWDNSYEQYF.

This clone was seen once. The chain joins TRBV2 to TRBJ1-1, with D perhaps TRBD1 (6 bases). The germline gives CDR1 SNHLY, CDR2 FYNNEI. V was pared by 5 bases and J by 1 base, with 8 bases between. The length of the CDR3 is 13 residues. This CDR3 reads CASSPRGNTEAFF. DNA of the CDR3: TGTGCCAGCAGTCCCAGGGGGAACACTGAAGCTTTCTTT.

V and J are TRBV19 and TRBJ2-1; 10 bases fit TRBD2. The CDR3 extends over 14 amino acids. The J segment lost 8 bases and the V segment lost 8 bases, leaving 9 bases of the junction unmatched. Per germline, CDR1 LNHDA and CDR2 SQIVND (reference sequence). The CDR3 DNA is TGTGCCAGTCAGCCTCCGGGACTAGCGTATGAGCAGTTCTTC. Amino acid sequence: CASQPPGLAYEQFF.

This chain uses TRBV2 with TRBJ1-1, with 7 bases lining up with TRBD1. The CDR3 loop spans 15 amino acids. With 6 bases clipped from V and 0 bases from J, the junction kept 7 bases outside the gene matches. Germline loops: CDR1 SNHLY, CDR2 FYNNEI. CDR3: CASRPGQLMNTEAFF. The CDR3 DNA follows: TGTGCCAGCAGACCGGGACAGCTAATGAACACTGAAGCTTTCTTT.

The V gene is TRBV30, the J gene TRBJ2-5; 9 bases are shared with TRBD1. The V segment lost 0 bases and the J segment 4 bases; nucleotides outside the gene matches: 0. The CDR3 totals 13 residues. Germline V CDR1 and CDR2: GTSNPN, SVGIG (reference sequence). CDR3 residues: CAWSVQGAETQYF. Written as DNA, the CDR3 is TGTGCCTGGAGTGTACAGGGGGCAGAGACCCAGTACTTC.

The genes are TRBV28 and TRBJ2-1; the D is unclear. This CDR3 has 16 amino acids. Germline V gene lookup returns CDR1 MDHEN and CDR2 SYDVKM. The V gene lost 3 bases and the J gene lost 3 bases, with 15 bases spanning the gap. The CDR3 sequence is CASSFKETSYYNEQFF. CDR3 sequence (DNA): TGTGCCAGCAGTTTTAAGGAGACCTCATACTACAATGAGCAGTTCTTC.

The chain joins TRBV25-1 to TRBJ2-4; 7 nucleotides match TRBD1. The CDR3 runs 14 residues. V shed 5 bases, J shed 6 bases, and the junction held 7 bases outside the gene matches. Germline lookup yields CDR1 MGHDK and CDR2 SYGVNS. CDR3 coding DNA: TGTGCCAGCAGTAAACAGGGGAGAGGAAACATTCAGTACTTC. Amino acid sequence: CASSKQGRGNIQYF.

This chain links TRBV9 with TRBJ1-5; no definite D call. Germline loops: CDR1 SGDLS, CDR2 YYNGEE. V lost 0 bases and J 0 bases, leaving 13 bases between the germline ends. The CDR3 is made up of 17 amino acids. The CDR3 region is CASSVGLALDSNQPQHF. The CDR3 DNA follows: TGTGCCAGCAGCGTAGGGTTAGCTCTCGATAGCAATCAGCCCCAGCATTTT. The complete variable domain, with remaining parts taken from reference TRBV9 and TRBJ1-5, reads DSGVTQTPKHLITATGQRVTLRCSPRSGDLSVYWYQQSLDQGLQFLIQYYNGEERAKGNILERFSAQQFPDLHSELNLSSLELGDSALYFCASSVGLALDSNQPQHFGDGTRLSIL.

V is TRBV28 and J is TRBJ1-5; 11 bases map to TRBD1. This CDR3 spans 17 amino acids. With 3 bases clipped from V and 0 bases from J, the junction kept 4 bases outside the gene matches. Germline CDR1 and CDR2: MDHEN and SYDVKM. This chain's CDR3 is CASSLGTGGYSNQPQHF. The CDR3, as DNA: TGTGCCAGCAGTTTGGGGACAGGGGGATATAGCAATCAGCCCCAGCATTTT.

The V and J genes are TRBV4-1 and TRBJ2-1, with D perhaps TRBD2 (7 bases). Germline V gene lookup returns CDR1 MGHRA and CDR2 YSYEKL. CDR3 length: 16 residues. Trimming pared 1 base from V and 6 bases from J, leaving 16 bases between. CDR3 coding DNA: TGCGCCAGCAGCCAAGCCGCGGGGGCGCCGGTCAATGAGCAGTTCTTC. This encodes CASSQAAGAPVNEQFF.

CDR3 sequence: CASSQGGQGRYEQYF. In DNA form, the CDR3 reads TGCGCCAGCAGCCAAGGCGGACAGGGCCGCTACGAGCAGTACTTC. The genes are TRBV4-3 and TRBJ2-7; 8 nucleotides agree with TRBD1. This CDR3 region has 15 residues. Germline V gives CDR1 LGHNA, CDR2 YSLEER. Germline trimming cut 1 base from V and 3 bases from J; bases unmatched to any gene: 5.

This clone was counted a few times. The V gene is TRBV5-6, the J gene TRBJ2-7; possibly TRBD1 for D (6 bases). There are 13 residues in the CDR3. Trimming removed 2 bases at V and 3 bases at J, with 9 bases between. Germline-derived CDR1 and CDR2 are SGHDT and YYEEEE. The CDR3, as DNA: TGTGCCAGCAGCTTTTACAGGGTCTACGAGCAGTACTTC. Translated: CASSFYRVYEQYF. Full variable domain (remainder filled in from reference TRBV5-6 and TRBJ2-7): DAGVTQSPTHLIKTRGQQVTLRCSPKSGHDTVSWYQQALGQGPQFIFQYYEEEERQRGNFPDRFSGHQFPNYSSELNVNALLLGDSALYLCASSFYRVYEQYFGPGTRLTVT.

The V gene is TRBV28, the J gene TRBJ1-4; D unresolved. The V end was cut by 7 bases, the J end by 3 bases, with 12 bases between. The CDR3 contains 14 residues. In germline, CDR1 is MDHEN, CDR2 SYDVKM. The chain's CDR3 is CASTQVSANEKLFF. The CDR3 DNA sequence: TGTGCCAGCACCCAGGTCTCCGCTAATGAAAAACTGTTTTTT.

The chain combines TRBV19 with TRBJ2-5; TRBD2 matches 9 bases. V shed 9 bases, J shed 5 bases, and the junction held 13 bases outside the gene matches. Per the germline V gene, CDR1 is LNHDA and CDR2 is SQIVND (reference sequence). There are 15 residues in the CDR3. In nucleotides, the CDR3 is TGTGCCAGCAGTCGTAGCGGGAGACGGCGGGAGACCCAGTACTTC. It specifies CASSRSGRRRETQYF.

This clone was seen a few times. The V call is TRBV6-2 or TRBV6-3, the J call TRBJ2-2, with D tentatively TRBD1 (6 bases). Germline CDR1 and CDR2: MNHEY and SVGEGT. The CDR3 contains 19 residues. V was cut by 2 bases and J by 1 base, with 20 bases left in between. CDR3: CASSYGGRVGRQNTGELFF. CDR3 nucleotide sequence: TGTGCCAGCAGTTACGGGGGCAGGGTCGGGCGCCAGAACACCGGGGAGCTGTTTTTT.

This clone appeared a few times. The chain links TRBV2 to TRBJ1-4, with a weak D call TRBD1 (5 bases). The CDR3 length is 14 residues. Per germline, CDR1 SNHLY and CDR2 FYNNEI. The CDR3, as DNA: TGTGCGGTGGGGAGGGGCTCAACTAATGAAAAACTGTTTTTT. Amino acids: CAVGRGSTNEKLFF.

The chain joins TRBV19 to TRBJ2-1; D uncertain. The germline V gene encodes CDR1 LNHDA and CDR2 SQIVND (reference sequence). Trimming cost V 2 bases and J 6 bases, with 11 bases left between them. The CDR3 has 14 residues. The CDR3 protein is CASSISGQFNEQFF. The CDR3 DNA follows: TGTGCCAGTAGTATATCAGGTCAGTTCAATGAGCAGTTCTTC.